The clone carrying this T cell receptor (beta chain) was found many times. Antigen specificity is unknown. RNA transcripts provided the source from which TCR beta CDR3 regions were amplified. HTBI primers drove first-round RT-PCR of the TCR CDR3. TCRdb passed the multiplex PCR reads through MiXCR, listing each CDR3 protein once. Seen here are 550,000 to 600,000 distinct CDR3 sequences, 16% observed once, and the top ten hold under 20%. The record originates from a study of T cells in Graves' hyperthyroidism and ophthalmopathy. Findings and caveats of the study: Most clonotypes expanded in thyroid above 0.001 were likewise present in blood. Ophthalmopathy stood apart from stable hyperthyroidism in a 13 V-J model. The model anticipated ophthalmopathy a median about six months pre-onset.

It was uncontrolled infection, other autoimmune disease, pregnancy or lactation that excluded patients. Germline CDR1 and CDR2: DFQATT and SNEGSKA (reference sequence). V gave up 2 bases and J gave up 4 bases; unmatched junction bases: 4. This CDR3 is built from 14 residues. The clonotype comes from a young woman with Graves' hyperthyroidism. This chain connects TRBV20-1 to TRBJ1-2, with 10 bases identical to TRBD1. Sequences were obtained from blood. The CDR3 DNA reads as TGCAGTGCTAGATTGACAGGGGGCTCCTATGGCTACACCTTC. It encodes CSARLTGGSYGYTF.